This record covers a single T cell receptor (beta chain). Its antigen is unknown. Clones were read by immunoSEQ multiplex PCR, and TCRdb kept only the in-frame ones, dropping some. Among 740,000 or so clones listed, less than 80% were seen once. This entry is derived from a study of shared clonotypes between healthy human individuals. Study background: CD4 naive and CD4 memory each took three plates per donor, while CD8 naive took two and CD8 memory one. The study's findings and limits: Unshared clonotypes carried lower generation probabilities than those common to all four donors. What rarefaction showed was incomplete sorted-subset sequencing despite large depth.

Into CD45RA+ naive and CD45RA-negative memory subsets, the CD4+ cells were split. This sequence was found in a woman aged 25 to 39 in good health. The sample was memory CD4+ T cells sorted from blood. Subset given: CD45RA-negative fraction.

The CDR3 loop reads CASSMISGSNKNIQYF. DNA of the CDR3: TGTGCCAGTAGTATGATTAGCGGGAGCAACAAAAACATTCAGTACTTC. The rearrangement uses TRBV19 and TRBJ2-4; the match to TRBD2 covers 9 bases. V gave up 3 bases and J gave up 3 bases; unmatched junction bases: 6. Germline V lookup: CDR1 LNHDA, CDR2 SQIVND (reference sequence). The CDR3 length is 16 residues.